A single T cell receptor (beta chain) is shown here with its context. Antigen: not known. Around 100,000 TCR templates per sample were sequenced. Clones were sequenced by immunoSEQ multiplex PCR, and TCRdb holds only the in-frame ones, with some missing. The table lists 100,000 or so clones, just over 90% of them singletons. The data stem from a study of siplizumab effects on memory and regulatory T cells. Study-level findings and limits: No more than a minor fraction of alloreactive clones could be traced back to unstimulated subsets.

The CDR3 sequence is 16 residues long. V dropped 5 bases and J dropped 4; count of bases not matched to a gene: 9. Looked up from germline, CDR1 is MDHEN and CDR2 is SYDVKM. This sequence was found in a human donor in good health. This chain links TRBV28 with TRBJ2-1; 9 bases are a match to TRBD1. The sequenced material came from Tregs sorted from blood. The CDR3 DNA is TGTGCCAGCAGTGAACCACAGGGGGCGGTATACAATGAGCAGTTCTTC. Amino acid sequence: CASSEPQGAVYNEQFF.